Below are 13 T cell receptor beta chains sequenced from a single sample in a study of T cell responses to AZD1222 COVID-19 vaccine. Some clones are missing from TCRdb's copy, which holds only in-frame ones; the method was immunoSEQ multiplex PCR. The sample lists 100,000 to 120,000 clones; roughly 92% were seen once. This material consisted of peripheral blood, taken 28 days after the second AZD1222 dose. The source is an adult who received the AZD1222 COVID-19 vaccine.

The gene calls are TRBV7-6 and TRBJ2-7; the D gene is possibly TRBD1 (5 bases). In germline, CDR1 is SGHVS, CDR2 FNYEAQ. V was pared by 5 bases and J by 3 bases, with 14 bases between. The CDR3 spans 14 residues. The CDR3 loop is CASSIGPRDYEQYF. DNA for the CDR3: TGTGCCAGCAGCATAGGGCCCAGGGACTACGAGCAGTACTTC.

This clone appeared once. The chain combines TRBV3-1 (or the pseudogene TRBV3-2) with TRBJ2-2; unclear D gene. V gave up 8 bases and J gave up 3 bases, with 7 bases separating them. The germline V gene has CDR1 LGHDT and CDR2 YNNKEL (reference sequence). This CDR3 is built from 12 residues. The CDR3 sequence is CASRGYTGELFF. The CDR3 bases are TGTGCCAGCCGTGGGTACACCGGGGAGCTGTTTTTT.

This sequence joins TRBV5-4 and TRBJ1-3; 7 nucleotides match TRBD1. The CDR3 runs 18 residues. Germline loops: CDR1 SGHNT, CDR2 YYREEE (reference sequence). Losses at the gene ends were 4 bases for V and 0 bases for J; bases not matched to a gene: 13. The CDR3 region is CASSLGGTVPRSGNTIYF. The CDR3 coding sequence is TGTGCCAGCAGCCTCGGCGGGACAGTCCCACGCTCTGGAAACACCATATATTTT. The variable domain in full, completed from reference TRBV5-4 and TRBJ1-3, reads ETGVTQSPTHLIKTRGQQVTLRCSSQSGHNTVSWYQQALGQGPQFIFQYYREEENGRGNFPPRFSGLQFPNYSSELNVNALELDDSALYLCASSLGGTVPRSGNTIYFGEGSWLTVV.

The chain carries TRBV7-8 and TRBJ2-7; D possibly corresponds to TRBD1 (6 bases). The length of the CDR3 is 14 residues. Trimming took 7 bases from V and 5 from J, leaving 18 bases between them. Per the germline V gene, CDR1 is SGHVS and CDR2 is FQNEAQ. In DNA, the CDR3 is TGTGCCAGCATCCAACAGGGTCTATGGGACGAGCAGTACTTC. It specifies CASIQQGLWDEQYF.

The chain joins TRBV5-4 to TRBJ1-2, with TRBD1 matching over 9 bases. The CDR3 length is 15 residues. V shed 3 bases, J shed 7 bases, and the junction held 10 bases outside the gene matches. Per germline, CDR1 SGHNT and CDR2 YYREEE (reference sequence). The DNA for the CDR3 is TGTGCCAGCAGCTCCCCGGGACAGGGATTCAGTGGCTACACCTTC. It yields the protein CASSSPGQGFSGYTF.

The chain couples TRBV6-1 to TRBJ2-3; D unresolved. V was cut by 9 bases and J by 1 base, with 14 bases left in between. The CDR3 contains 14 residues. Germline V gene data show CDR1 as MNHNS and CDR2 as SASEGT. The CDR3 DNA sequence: TGTGCCAGTATGAACGGCGGTCGCACAGATACGCAGTATTTT. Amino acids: CASMNGGRTDTQYF.

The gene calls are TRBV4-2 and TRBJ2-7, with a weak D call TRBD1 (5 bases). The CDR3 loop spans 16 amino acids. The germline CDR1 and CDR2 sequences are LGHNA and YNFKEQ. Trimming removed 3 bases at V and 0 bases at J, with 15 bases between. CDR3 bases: TGTGCCAGCAGCCATGATCTCGGCAGGGCCTCCTACGAGCAGTACTTC. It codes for CASSHDLGRASYEQYF.

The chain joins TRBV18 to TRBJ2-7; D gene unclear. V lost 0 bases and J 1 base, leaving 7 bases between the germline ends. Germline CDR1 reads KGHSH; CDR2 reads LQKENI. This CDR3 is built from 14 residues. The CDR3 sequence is CASSPPIGSYEQYF. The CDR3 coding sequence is TGTGCCAGCTCACCACCAATAGGATCCTACGAGCAGTACTTC.

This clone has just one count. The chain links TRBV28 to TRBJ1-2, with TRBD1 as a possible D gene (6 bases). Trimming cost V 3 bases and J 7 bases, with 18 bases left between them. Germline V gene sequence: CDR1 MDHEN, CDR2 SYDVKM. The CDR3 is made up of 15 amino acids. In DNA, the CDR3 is TGTGCCAGCAGTTTCCCTACACAGGGAGCCTCTGGCTACACCTTC. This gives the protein CASSFPTQGASGYTF.

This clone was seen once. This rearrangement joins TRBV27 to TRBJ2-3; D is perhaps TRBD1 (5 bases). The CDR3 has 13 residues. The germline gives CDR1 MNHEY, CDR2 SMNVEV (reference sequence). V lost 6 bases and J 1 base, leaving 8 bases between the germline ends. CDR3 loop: CASSKQGTDTQYF. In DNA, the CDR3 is TGTGCCAGCAGCAAACAGGGCACAGATACGCAGTATTTT.

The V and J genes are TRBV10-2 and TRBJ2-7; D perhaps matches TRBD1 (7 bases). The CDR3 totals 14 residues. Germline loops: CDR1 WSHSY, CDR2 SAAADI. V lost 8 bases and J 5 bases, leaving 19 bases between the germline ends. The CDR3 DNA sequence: TGCGCCAGCGGGGGGTCAGGGGGGATCGACGAGCAGTACTTC. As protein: CASGGSGGIDEQYF.

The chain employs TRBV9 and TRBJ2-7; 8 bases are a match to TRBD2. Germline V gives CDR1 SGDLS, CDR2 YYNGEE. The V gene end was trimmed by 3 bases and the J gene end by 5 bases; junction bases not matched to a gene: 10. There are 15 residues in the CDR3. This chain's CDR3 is CASSAGGAGSDEQYF. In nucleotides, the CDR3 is TGTGCCAGCAGCGCGGGAGGGGCAGGGAGCGACGAGCAGTACTTC.

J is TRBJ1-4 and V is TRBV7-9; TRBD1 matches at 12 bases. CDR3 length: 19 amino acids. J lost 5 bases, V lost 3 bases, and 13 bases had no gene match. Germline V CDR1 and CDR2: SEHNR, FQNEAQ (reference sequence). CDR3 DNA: TGTGCCAGCAGCTTGATACCGGGACAGGGGGCGGTCGTCAATGAAAAACTGTTTTTT. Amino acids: CASSLIPGQGAVVNEKLFF. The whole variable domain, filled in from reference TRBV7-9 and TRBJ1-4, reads DTGVSQNPRHKITKRGQNVTFRCDPISEHNRLYWYRQTLGQGPEFLTYFQNEAQLEKSRLLSDRFSAERPKGSFSTLEIQRTEQGDSAMYLCASSLIPGQGAVVNEKLFFGSGTQLSVL.